A selection of T cell receptor beta chains follows, all from one sample in a study of early T cells in non-severe SARS-CoV-2 infection. One entry per CDR3 protein, called by TCRdb with MiXCR from the 5' RACE reads. The sample contains tens of thousands of distinct CDR3 sequences, roughly 12% of which appear only once. The sequencing sample was made of whole blood. The origin of the receptors is an adult who was a healthcare worker with PCR-confirmed SARS-CoV-2 infection or an uninfected control (not recorded which). Both conserved end residues are part of each CDR3.

length,V,CDR3
13,TRBV11-2,CASSTSPSLEQFF
16,TRBV9,CASSLSSRDSSYEQYF
15,TRBV20-1,CSARTGGPVGSPLHF
14,TRBV25-1,CASPGDSGANVLTF
14,TRBV7-2,CASSFSLGMSTIYF
11,TRBV12-3/TRBV12-4,CASSSHMPGHF
13,TRBV12-3/TRBV12-4,CASTLSWGQKAFF
15,TRBV6-2/TRBV6-3,CTSSAPGQGANEQYF
12,TRBV29-1,CSVEDRGTEAFF
16,TRBV18,CASSPLGLMGNTEAFF
13,TRBV29-1,CSGGTALLYEQYF
16,TRBV20-1,CSARVNNRALNTEAFF
13,TRBV11-2,CASSLAGDQPQHF
11,TRBV30,CAGGFGNTIYF
14,TRBV12-3/TRBV12-4,CASSPDGHNQPQHF
13,TRBV10-3,CAISESITREQFF
14,TRBV6-5,CASSPGRMGEKLFF
16,TRBV12-2,CASRFRPGADSYEQYF
18,TRBV6-2/TRBV6-3,CASSLMGQSWTYNSPLHF
16,TRBV5-4,CASSAGTNVLSDTQYF
14,TRBV12-3/TRBV12-4,CASSLKGLSYEQYF
15,TRBV6-2/TRBV6-3,CASSLGLANYNEQFF
14,TRBV12-3/TRBV12-4,CASRTGQRNQPQHF
16,TRBV5-4,CASSLAGGGGSYEQYF
15,TRBV6-1,CASSEEAVSYNEQFF
16,TRBV12-3/TRBV12-4,CASSFGTSGVSYEQYF
16,TRBV3-1,CASSQVLGQGASPLHF
13,TRBV27,CASSLNRLSGYTF